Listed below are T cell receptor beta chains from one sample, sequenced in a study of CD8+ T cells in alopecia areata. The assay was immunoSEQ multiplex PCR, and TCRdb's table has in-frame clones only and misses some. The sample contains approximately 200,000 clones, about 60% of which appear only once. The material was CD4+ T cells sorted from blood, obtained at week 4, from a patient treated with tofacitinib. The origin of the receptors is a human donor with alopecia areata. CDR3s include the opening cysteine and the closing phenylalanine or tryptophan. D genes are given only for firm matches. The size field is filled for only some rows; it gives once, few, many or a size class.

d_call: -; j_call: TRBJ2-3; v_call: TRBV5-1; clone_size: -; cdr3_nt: TGCGCCAGCAGCAGGGCTCCTACAGATACGCAGTATTTT; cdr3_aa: CASSRAPTDTQYF
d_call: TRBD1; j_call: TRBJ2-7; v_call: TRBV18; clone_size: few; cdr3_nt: TGTGCCAGCTCACAATACAGGGGGCCCTACGAGCAGTACTTC; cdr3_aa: CASSQYRGPYEQYF
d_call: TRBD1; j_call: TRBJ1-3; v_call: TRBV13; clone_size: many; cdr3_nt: TGTGCCAGCAGCTTACTTCAGGGGGCAACTGGAAACACCATATATTTT; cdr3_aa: CASSLLQGATGNTIYF
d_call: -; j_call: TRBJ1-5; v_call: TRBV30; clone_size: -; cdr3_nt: TGTGCCTGGAGTTTGGGGCTTAGCAATCAGCCCCAGCATTTT; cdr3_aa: CAWSLGLSNQPQHF
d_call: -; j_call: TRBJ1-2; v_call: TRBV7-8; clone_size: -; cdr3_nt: TGTGCCAGCAGCCACTCAAGAGGGACGTTGGGCTATGGCTACACCTTC; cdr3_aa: CASSHSRGTLGYGYTF
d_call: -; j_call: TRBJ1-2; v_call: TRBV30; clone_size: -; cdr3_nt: TGTGCCTGGAGTGGGTATGGCTATGGCTACACCTTC; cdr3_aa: CAWSGYGYGYTF
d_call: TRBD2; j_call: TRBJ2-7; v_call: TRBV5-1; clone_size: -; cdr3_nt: TGCGCCACCAACGATGGGACTAGCGAGCAGCAGTACTTC; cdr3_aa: CATNDGTSEQQYF
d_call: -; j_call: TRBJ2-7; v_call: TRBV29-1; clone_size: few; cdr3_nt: TGCAGCGTTGCGGGAAGGGCCTCAATCTACGAGCAGTACTTC; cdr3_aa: CSVAGRASIYEQYF
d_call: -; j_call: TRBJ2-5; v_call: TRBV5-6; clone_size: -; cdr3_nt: TGTGCCAGCAGCTTTCAAGAGACCCAGTACTTC; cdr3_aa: CASSFQETQYF
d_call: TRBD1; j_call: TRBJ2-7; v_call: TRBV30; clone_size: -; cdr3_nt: TGTGCCTGGACGACAGGGTCCAACTACGAGCAGTACTTC; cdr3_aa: CAWTTGSNYEQYF
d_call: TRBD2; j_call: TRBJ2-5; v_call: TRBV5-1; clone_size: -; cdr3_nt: TGCGCCAGCAGCTTGTACGGGGGGGCCGGAGAGACCCAGTACTTC; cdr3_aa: CASSLYGGAGETQYF